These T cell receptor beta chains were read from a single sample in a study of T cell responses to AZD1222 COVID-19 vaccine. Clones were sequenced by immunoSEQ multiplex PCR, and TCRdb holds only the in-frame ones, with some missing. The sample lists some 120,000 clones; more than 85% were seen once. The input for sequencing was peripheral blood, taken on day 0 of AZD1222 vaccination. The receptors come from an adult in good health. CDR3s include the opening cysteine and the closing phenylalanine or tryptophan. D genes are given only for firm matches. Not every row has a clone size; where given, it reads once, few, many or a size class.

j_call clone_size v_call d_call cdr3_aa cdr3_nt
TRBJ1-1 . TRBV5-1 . CASSPAVQGNTEAFF TGCGCCAGCAGCCCAGCCGTACAGGGGAACACTGAAGCTTTCTTT
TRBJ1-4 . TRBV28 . CASSLEGIREKLFF TGTGCCAGCAGTTTAGAGGGAATACGGGAAAAACTGTTTTTT
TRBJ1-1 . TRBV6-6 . CASSYPGRPEAFF TGTGCCAGCAGTTACCCTGGACGTCCTGAAGCTTTCTTT
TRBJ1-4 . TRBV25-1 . CASSEWGSDEKLFF TGTGCCAGCAGTGAATGGGGGAGCGACGAAAAACTGTTTTTT
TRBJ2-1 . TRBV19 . CASSIGRTVAYNEQFF TGTGCCAGTAGTATAGGAAGGACAGTGGCGTACAATGAGCAGTTCTTC
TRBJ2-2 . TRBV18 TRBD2 CASSPPGLAGLTGELFF TGTGCCAGCTCACCACCGGGACTAGCGGGCCTCACCGGGGAGCTGTTTTTT
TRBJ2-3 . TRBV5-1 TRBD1 CASSSQGATDTQYF TGCGCCAGCAGCTCACAGGGGGCCACAGATACGCAGTATTTT
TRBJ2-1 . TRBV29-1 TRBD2 CSVGLAGREQFF TGCAGCGTTGGACTAGCGGGCCGAGAGCAGTTCTTC
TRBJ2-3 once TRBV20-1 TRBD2 CSASGQREFTDTQYF TGCAGTGCTAGTGGACAGCGGGAGTTTACAGATACGCAGTATTTT
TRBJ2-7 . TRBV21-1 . CAGTGTSGSLGPYEQYF TGTGCCGGTACCGGGACTAGCGGTTCCCTAGGCCCCTACGAGCAGTACTTC
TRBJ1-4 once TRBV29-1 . CSVGDDATNEKLFF TGCAGCGTTGGGGATGACGCAACTAATGAAAAACTGTTTTTT
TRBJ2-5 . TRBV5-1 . CASSLVPGLEETQYF TGCGCCAGCAGCTTGGTTCCGGGATTGGAAGAGACCCAGTACTTC
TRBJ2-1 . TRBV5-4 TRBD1 CASSADRGNEQFF TGTGCCAGCAGCGCTGACAGGGGTAATGAGCAGTTCTTC
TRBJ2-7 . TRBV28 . CASSRPGPQGAEQYF TGTGCCAGCAGTCGCCCGGGACCCCAGGGCGCCGAGCAGTACTTC
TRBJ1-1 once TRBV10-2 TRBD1 CASSGTANTEAFF TGCGCCAGCAGCGGGACAGCCAACACTGAAGCTTTCTTT
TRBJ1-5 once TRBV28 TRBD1 CASSFDRVVGNQPQHF TGTGCCAGCAGTTTTGACAGGGTGGTTGGCAATCAGCCCCAGCATTTT
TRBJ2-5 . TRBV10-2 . CASSDPGGGQETQYF TGCGCCAGCAGTGATCCAGGAGGTGGGCAAGAGACCCAGTACTTC
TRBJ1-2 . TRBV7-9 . CASSFPKSVRDYGYTF TGTGCCAGCAGCTTCCCAAAAAGTGTGAGGGACTATGGCTACACCTTC
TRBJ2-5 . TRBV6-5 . CASRSPSTGGETQYF TGTGCCAGCAGGTCCCCTAGCACCGGGGGAGAGACCCAGTACTTC
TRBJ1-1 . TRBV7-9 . CASSFEGGTEAFF TGTGCCAGCAGCTTCGAGGGAGGCACTGAAGCTTTCTTT
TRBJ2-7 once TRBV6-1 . CASSEGNEQYF TGTGCCAGCAGTGAAGGGAACGAGCAGTACTTC
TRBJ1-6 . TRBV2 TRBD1 CASRAGQGGFSPLHF TGTGCCAGCAGGGCGGGACAGGGAGGTTTTTCACCCCTCCACTTT
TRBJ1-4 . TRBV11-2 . CASSLVATVDEKLFF TGTGCCAGCAGCTTAGTTGCAACCGTAGATGAAAAACTGTTTTTT
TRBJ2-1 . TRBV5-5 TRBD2 CASSLGLADYNEQFF TGTGCCAGCAGCTTGGGACTAGCGGACTACAATGAGCAGTTCTTC
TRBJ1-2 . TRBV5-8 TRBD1 CASSPGTGRTSYGYTF TGTGCCAGCAGCCCGGGGACAGGGAGGACGAGCTATGGCTACACCTTC
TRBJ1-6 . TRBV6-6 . CASSDRTLNSPLHF TGTGCCAGCAGCGACCGGACCTTAAATTCACCCCTCCACTTT
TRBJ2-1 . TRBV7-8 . CASSGSSYNEQFF TGTGCCAGCAGCGGGTCCTCCTACAATGAGCAGTTCTTC
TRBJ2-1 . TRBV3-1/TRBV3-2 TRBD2 CASSPNPLAGGFNEQFF TGTGCCAGCAGCCCGAACCCGCTAGCGGGAGGTTTCAATGAGCAGTTCTTC
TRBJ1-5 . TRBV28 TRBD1 CASSAQGLYNQPQHF TGTGCCAGCAGTGCACAGGGGTTGTACAATCAGCCCCAGCATTTT
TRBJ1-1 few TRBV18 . CASSPLMRHGGNTEAFF TGTGCCAGCTCACCACTAATGCGTCACGGCGGGAACACTGAAGCTTTCTTT
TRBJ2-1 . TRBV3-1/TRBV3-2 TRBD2 CASSHRGTSWYEQFF TGTGCCAGCAGCCACCGGGGGACTAGTTGGTATGAGCAGTTCTTC
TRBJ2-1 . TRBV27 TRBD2 CASIKSGRYNEQFF TGTGCCAGCATTAAAAGCGGGAGGTACAATGAGCAGTTCTTC
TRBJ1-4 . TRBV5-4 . CASSRAGFEGTGEKLFF TGTGCCAGCAGCCGGGCGGGGTTTGAGGGGACGGGCGAAAAACTGTTTTTT
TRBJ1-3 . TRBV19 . CASSILGRTSGNTIYF TGTGCCAGTAGTATATTGGGGCGGACATCTGGAAACACCATATATTTT
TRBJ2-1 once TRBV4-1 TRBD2 CASSQVIAGYNEQFF TGCGCCAGCAGCCAAGTCATAGCGGGTTACAATGAGCAGTTCTTC